This T cell receptor beta chain was obtained from a study of Graves' ophthalmopathy and Graves' hyperthyroidism. Overall study findings and caveats: With about 88% sensitivity and less than 83% specificity, a 13-signature model separated ophthalmopathy from stable hyperthyroidism.

A note on this clonotype: What it binds is not known. With a much larger clone just one base away, this may be a read error.

Amplification of the TCR beta CDR3 regions used RNA transcripts (as template). HTBI primers were employed in first-round RT-PCR, then a second-round multiplex PCR followed. TCRdb ran MiXCR on the multiplex PCR reads and lists one entry per CDR3 protein. Counted here are 52,000 or so distinct CDR3 sequences, roughly half occurring once; the ten biggest clones make up roughly 5%. This CDR3 has 14 amino acids. Germline V gene data show CDR1 as KGHSH and CDR2 as LQKENI. V lost 2 bases, J lost 3 bases, and 11 bases lay in between. The receptor was derived from an adult woman with Graves' ophthalmopathy. Sequences were obtained from peripheral blood. V and J are TRBV18 and TRBJ2-7, with TRBD2 as a possible D gene (6 bases). The CDR3 loop is CASSPYGGDYEQYF. The CDR3 nucleotides read TGTGCCAGCTCACCATACGGGGGTGACTACGAGCAGTACTTC.